What follows are 27 T cell receptor beta chains derived from one specimen sequenced in a study of T cell repertoires in cytomegalovirus infection. TCRdb analysed the reads with MiXCR anew, one entry per CDR3 protein. The repertoire consists of roughly 310,000 distinct CDR3 sequences, with 15% to 20% occurring once and the leading ten covering around 12%. The sequencing sample was made of PBMCs. The source of these receptors is a human donor in good health (CMV status not recorded). Some clones in this sample may be carry-over from other donors' samples.

J is TRBJ2-1 and V is TRBV14, with 7 positions matching TRBD2. Germline V gene sequence: CDR1 SGHDN, CDR2 FVKESK. There are 13 residues in the CDR3. The junction had 6 bases not matched to a gene; V was cut back by 4 bases and J by 9 bases. The CDR3 nucleotides are TGTGCCAGCAGCCTCCAGACTAGCTCTGAGCAGTTCTTC. The encoded protein is CASSLQTSSEQFF.

The chain couples TRBV12-3 or TRBV12-4 to TRBJ1-5; D is unclear. The CDR3 is 12 amino acids. V lost 3 bases and J lost 11, with 11 bases in between. CDR3 DNA sequence: TGTGCCAGCAGTTTTTCGAGATCAGCCCAGCATTTT. It yields the protein CASSFSRSAQHF.

A word on this clonotype: A much bigger clone sits one base away, suggesting this may be a read error. This CDR3 fails to terminate in the conserved phenylalanine or tryptophan, so it likely reflects a read error. This sequence joins TRBV27 and TRBJ2-2; the D gene is possibly TRBD1 (5 bases). Germline V gene sequence: CDR1 MNHEY, CDR2 SMNVEV (reference sequence). There are 14 residues in the CDR3. The germline V and J ends were trimmed by 2 bases and 7 bases, with 11 bases remaining between them. The chain's CDR3 is CASSLGRANGELFL. The CDR3 bases are TGTGCCAGCAGTTTAGGCAGGGCGAACGGGGAGCTGTTTCTT.

This clonotype was seen at least ten times. This chain uses TRBV20-1 with TRBJ2-5, with TRBD1 identical over 8 bases. The CDR3 spans 14 residues. V shed 7 bases, J shed 4 bases, and the junction held 11 bases outside the gene matches. Germline V gives CDR1 DFQATT, CDR2 SNEGSKA (reference sequence). This CDR3 is CSGWTGSARETQYF. CDR3 bases: TGCAGTGGTTGGACAGGGTCTGCCCGAGAGACCCAGTACTTC.

As for this clonotype: Mismatch with germline at one junction end may stem from a read error. The J gene is TRBJ2-3, the V gene TRBV7-7, with 8 bases matching TRBD2. The CDR3 totals 15 residues. The germline V gene has CDR1 SSHAT and CDR2 FNYEAQ (reference sequence). The CDR3 DNA reads as TGTGCTAGCAGCCTCTCGACTAGCGAGGTAGATACGCAGTATTTT. Translation: CASSLSTSEVDTQYF.

This clonotype was detected ten times or more. V is TRBV18 and J is TRBJ1-2; 9 nucleotides agree with TRBD1. Germline lookup yields CDR1 KGHSH and CDR2 LQKENI. V trimming: 5 bases; J trimming: 4 bases; junction bases outside the gene matches: 5. CDR3 length: 14 residues. CDR3 sequence (DNA): TGTGCCAGCTCAACAGGGGGCAACGGCTATGGCTACACCTTC. This codes for CASSTGGNGYGYTF. Supplemented by reference TRBV18 and TRBJ1-2, the full variable domain reads NAGVMQNPRHLVRRRGQEARLRCSPMKGHSHVYWYRQLPEEGLKFMVYLQKENIIDESGMPKERFSAEFPKEGPSILRIQQVVRGDSAAYFCASSTGGNGYGYTFGSGTRLTVV.

With regard to this clonotype: This may be a read error: a much more frequent sequence differs by one nucleotide. The J gene is TRBJ2-2, the V gene TRBV2, with 9 bases matching TRBD1. This CDR3 spans 14 amino acids. Germline-derived CDR1 and CDR2 are SNHLY and FYNNEI. The V gene end was trimmed by 4 bases and the J gene end by 4 bases; junction bases not matched to a gene: 1. The CDR3 coding sequence is TGTGCCAGCAGTGGGACAGGGGCCACCGGGGAGCTGTTTTTT. As protein: CASSGTGATGELFF.

This clonotype was counted only a few times. This sequence joins TRBV6-5 and TRBJ2-1, with D possibly matching TRBD2 (7 bases). The CDR3 contains 17 residues. The germline gives CDR1 MNHEY, CDR2 SVGAGI. Deletions cut 1 base from V and 7 bases from J, with 20 bases between. CDR3 residues: CASSYFEGGPIRNEQFF. The CDR3 DNA sequence: TGTGCCAGCAGTTACTTTGAGGGGGGGCCCATCCGTAATGAGCAGTTCTTC.

This clonotype has a handful of counts. This chain links TRBV5-1 with TRBJ1-1, with TRBD1 matching 10 bases. The V and J ends lost 4 bases and 5 bases, in that order; junction bases with no gene match: 8. The germline CDR1 and CDR2 sequences are SGHRS and YFSETQ. This CDR3 spans 15 amino acids. CDR3 sequence reads: CASSPSLGQGTEAFF. CDR3 coding DNA: TGCGCCAGCAGCCCATCGCTGGGACAGGGGACTGAAGCTTTCTTT.

This clonotype was recorded a few times. The rearrangement joins TRBV5-4 to TRBJ2-7; tentative D call: TRBD2 (6 bases). The length of the CDR3 is 18 residues. CDR1 is SGHNT, CDR2 YYREEE, per germline (reference sequence). Trimming removed 3 bases at V and 3 bases at J, with 25 bases between. For the CDR3, the DNA is TGTGCCAGCAGCTGGGAGGACCACAGACCGGAATCTTACTACGAGCAGTACTTC. Translating gives CASSWEDHRPESYYEQYF.

This clonotype has only one observation. The rearrangement links TRBV20-1 to TRBJ2-1; 8 bases are a match to TRBD1. The CDR3 runs 14 residues. Germline V gene sequence: CDR1 DFQATT, CDR2 SNEGSKA (reference sequence). V shed 6 bases, J shed 7 bases, and the junction held 11 bases outside the gene matches. The CDR3 region has the DNA TGCAGTGCCGCGACAGGGGCCCCATTGAATGAGCAGTTCTTC. Amino acids: CSAATGAPLNEQFF.

This clonotype was detected only a few times. The V gene is TRBV29-1, the J gene TRBJ2-5, with 8 bases that match TRBD2. Germline V gene lookup returns CDR1 SQVTM and CDR2 ANQGSEA. The CDR3 is 13 residues long. V was clipped by 6 bases and J by 3 bases; unmatched bases: 6. The CDR3, as DNA: TGCAGCGTGGGGGGACTAGATGAAGAGACCCAGTACTTC. It yields the protein CSVGGLDEETQYF.

In its sample, this clonotype was seen a few times. J is TRBJ1-2 and V is TRBV20-1; weak D call: TRBD1 (6 bases). The CDR3 runs 15 residues. V was trimmed by 6 bases and J by 6 bases, leaving 23 bases between them. CDR1 is DFQATT and CDR2 is SNEGSKA in the germline V gene (reference sequence). The CDR3 DNA follows: TGCAGTGCCAATGTCGGTCAGGGGTCGAGGAATGGCTACACCTTC. Its protein product is CSANVGQGSRNGYTF.

In this sample, this clonotype turned up a few times. The chain links TRBV28 to TRBJ1-2; the match to TRBD1 covers 9 bases. The CDR3 runs to 15 residues. V trimming: 4 bases; J trimming: 6 bases; junction bases outside the gene matches: 9. Germline CDR1 is MDHEN and CDR2 is SYDVKM. The CDR3 spells CASSSSGTGLHGYTF. The CDR3 coding sequence is TGTGCCAGCAGTTCTTCCGGGACAGGGCTTCATGGCTACACCTTC.

This clonotype was counted many times. The CDR3 region is CARGQGEGTDTQYF. CDR3 DNA: TGTGCCAGAGGACAGGGTGAGGGCACAGATACGCAGTATTTT. The chain is built from TRBV19 and TRBJ2-3, with TRBD1 identical over 8 bases. V lost 9 bases, J lost 1 base, and 6 bases stayed unmatched. Germline loops: CDR1 LNHDA, CDR2 SQIVND (reference sequence). This CDR3 comprises 14 residues.

This clonotype turned up a few times. The genes are TRBV4-1 and TRBJ2-6, with D maybe TRBD1 (6 bases). Between the trimmed V and J ends, which lost 1 base and 1 base, there was a span of 17 bases. The CDR3 extends over 19 amino acids. Per germline, CDR1 MGHRA and CDR2 YSYEKL. CDR3 in amino acids: CASSQVPGQPSSGANVLTF. In nucleotides, the CDR3 is TGCGCCAGCAGCCAAGTCCCAGGACAGCCTTCTTCTGGGGCCAACGTCCTGACTTTC.

This clonotype was observed many times. The chain is built from TRBV7-2 and TRBJ1-2; maybe TRBD1 (6 bases). This CDR3 is 15 amino acids long. Germline V gene data show CDR1 as SGHTA and CDR2 as FQGNSA. With 3 bases removed from V and 8 bases from J, the gap between germline ends came to 19 bases. CDR3 amino acids: CASSLGPPGAQGYTF. CDR3 nucleotide sequence: TGTGCCAGCAGCTTGGGACCCCCGGGGGCGCAAGGCTACACCTTC.

This clonotype has only a few counts. This rearrangement joins TRBV7-9 to TRBJ1-1; D is perhaps TRBD1 (6 bases). Trimming removed 3 bases from V and 4 bases from J, with 9 bases in between. Germline lookup yields CDR1 SEHNR and CDR2 FQNEAQ (reference sequence). The CDR3 spans 13 residues. The CDR3: CASSFVGGTEAFF. The CDR3 DNA follows: TGTGCCAGCAGCTTCGTAGGGGGCACTGAAGCTTTCTTT. The variable domain in full, with the rest retrieved from reference TRBV7-9 and TRBJ1-1, is DTGVSQNPRHKITKRGQNVTFRCDPISEHNRLYWYRQTLGQGPEFLTYFQNEAQLEKSRLLSDRFSAERPKGSFSTLEIQRTEQGDSAMYLCASSFVGGTEAFFGQGTRLTVV.

This clonotype has a count of ten or more. The chain couples TRBV27 to TRBJ2-4; D may be TRBD2 (6 bases). The CDR3 has 16 amino acids. Germline CDR1 is MNHEY and CDR2 is SMNVEV (reference sequence). V was cut by 5 bases and J by 2 bases, with 16 bases left in between. The CDR3 loop reads CASSGGDGVSKNIQYF. The CDR3 region has the DNA TGTGCCAGCAGTGGAGGGGATGGAGTGTCCAAAAACATTCAGTACTTC.

The chain recombines TRBV2 with TRBJ2-1; TRBD1 aligns across 9 bases. Germline CDR1 and CDR2: SNHLY and FYNNEI. Losses at the gene ends were 4 bases for V and 14 bases for J; bases not matched to a gene: 0. The CDR3 length is 10 residues. CDR3 in DNA: TGTGCCAGCAGTGGGACAGGGGAGTTCTTC. Translating it yields CASSGTGEFF.

This clonotype appeared many times. The genes are TRBV12-3 or TRBV12-4 and TRBJ1-2, with D perhaps matching TRBD1 (5 bases). V lost 2 bases and J 7 bases, leaving 11 bases between the germline ends. The CDR3 is 13 residues long. The CDR3: CASSLTGSGGYTF. The CDR3 bases are TGTGCCAGCAGTTTAACAGGATCTGGTGGCTACACCTTC.

The chain joins TRBV20-1 to TRBJ1-1; D remains ambiguous. Trimming stripped 4 bases from V and 6 bases from J, with 21 bases between. The length of the CDR3 is 15 residues. Germline V gene data show CDR1 as DFQATT and CDR2 as SNEGSKA (reference sequence). The CDR3 reads CSATGGVIAGAEAFF. CDR3 sequence (DNA): TGCAGTGCTACGGGCGGGGTCATTGCGGGCGCTGAAGCTTTCTTT.

The CDR3: CSALDSSNQPQHF. CDR3 nucleotide sequence: TGCAGTGCTTTAGACAGTAGCAATCAGCCCCAGCATTTT. This rearrangement joins TRBV20-1 to TRBJ1-5; D possibly corresponds to TRBD1 (5 bases). CDR1 and CDR2 (germline): DFQATT, SNEGSKA (reference sequence). The CDR3 consists of 13 residues. Trimming stripped 5 bases from V and 0 bases from J, with 8 bases between.

This clonotype was found many times. The rearrangement links TRBV7-2 to TRBJ1-1; no reliable D call. Per germline, CDR1 SGHTA and CDR2 FQGNSA. The CDR3 length is 14 residues. Trimming pared 3 bases from V and 0 bases from J, leaving 8 bases between. In DNA, the CDR3 is TGTGCCAGCAGCTTGACGTGGGTGAACACTGAAGCTTTCTTT. It codes for CASSLTWVNTEAFF.

This clonotype was picked up many times. This chain uses TRBV12-3 or TRBV12-4 with TRBJ2-2; D gene ambiguous. The CDR3 is 15 amino acids. The V gene lost 6 bases and the J gene lost 0 bases, with 11 bases spanning the gap. CDR3 in amino acids: CASSPTVTNTGELFF. As DNA, the CDR3 is TGTGCCAGCAGCCCAACAGTTACGAACACCGGGGAGCTGTTTTTT.

The table lists this clonotype with many counts. The chain has TRBV7-2 and TRBJ2-3, with 14 bases matching TRBD2. Germline V gene lookup returns CDR1 SGHTA and CDR2 FQGNSA. The V segment lost 3 bases and the J segment 8 bases; nucleotides outside the gene matches: 7. CDR3 size: 16 residues. This CDR3 reads CASSFRLAGGRGTQYF. The CDR3 nucleotides read TGTGCCAGCAGCTTCCGACTAGCGGGGGGGCGTGGTACGCAGTATTTT.

V and J are TRBV20-1 and TRBJ2-3; perhaps TRBD2 as D (6 bases). The CDR3 consists of 11 residues. Germline V lookup: CDR1 DFQATT, CDR2 SNEGSKA (reference sequence). CDR3 in DNA: TGCAGCGTGGGCGGGGACCATACGCAGTATTTT. Translation gives CSVGGDHTQYF.